The 27 T cell receptor beta chains presented below share a single source sample, sequenced in a study of blood T cell repertoires in COVID-19. Libraries were prepared by immunoSEQ multiplex PCR; TCRdb keeps only in-frame clonotypes and omits some of them. The sample has about 130,000 clones, around 80% seen once. The sample was peripheral blood. These receptors originate from a man aged 25-40 years with COVID-19, enrolled during active disease.

This chain links TRBV4-1 with TRBJ2-1; 10 positions match TRBD2. V was clipped by 2 bases and J by 5 bases; unmatched bases: 6. The CDR3 extends over 16 amino acids. Germline lookup yields CDR1 MGHRA and CDR2 YSYEKL. The CDR3 sequence: CASSQPLAGAHNEQFF. In DNA form, the CDR3 reads TGCGCCAGCAGCCAACCTCTAGCGGGAGCGCACAATGAGCAGTTCTTC.

The chain employs TRBV4-3 and TRBJ1-2; D unclear. V was clipped by 1 base and J by 5 bases, with 5 bases between them. The CDR3 contains 12 residues. Per germline, CDR1 LGHNA and CDR2 YSLEER. This CDR3 is CASSQGEYGYTF. Here the CDR3 DNA reads TGCGCCAGCAGCCAAGGGGAGTATGGCTACACCTTC.

This clone has more than one count but fewer than ten. V gene TRBV28 combines with J gene TRBJ1-1; tentative D call: TRBD1 (6 bases). The CDR3 spans 14 residues. V lost 7 bases and J 0 bases, leaving 12 bases between the germline ends. Per the germline V gene, CDR1 is MDHEN and CDR2 is SYDVKM. The CDR3 DNA follows: TGTGCCAGCACCCCAACAGGGATGAACACTGAAGCTTTCTTT. Translation gives CASTPTGMNTEAFF.

V is TRBV6-6 and J is TRBJ2-7; 9 nucleotides line up with TRBD1. The CDR3 runs 16 residues. Germline V gives CDR1 MNHNY, CDR2 SVGAGI (reference sequence). The ends lost 6 bases at V and 1 base at J; junction bases unmatched: 10. CDR3 DNA sequence: TGTGCCAGCAGCGGAACAGGGGGCAGAGGTTCCTACGAGCAGTACTTC. Protein product: CASSGTGGRGSYEQYF.

The chain has TRBV29-1 and TRBJ2-7, with a weak D call TRBD1 (5 bases). This CDR3 contains 13 residues. Germline CDR1 SQVTM, CDR2 ANQGSEA. Trimming pared 2 bases from V and 0 bases from J, leaving 8 bases between. The CDR3 protein is CSVETGYSYEQYF. Here the CDR3 DNA reads TGCAGCGTTGAAACAGGATACTCCTACGAGCAGTACTTC.

This chain joins TRBV11-3 and TRBJ2-1; tentatively, D is TRBD2 (5 bases). The CDR3 covers 14 residues. V was shortened by 5 bases and J by 4 bases, with 12 bases between the two germline ends. The germline CDR1 and CDR2 sequences are SGHNT and YENEEA. The CDR3 loop is CASSPRLYYNEQFF. In DNA form, the CDR3 reads TGTGCCAGCAGCCCTCGACTATATTACAATGAGCAGTTCTTC. The full variable domain, its missing parts supplied by reference TRBV11-3 and TRBJ2-1, is EAGVVQSPRYKIIEKKQPVAFWCNPISGHNTLYWYLQNLGQGPELLIRYENEEAVDDSQLPKDRFSAERLKGVDSTLKIQPAELGDSAVYLCASSPRLYYNEQFFGPGTRLTVL.

This clone was counted once. The chain couples TRBV30 to TRBJ1-2; D not certain. V was clipped by 3 bases and J by 4 bases, with 3 bases between them. CDR1 and CDR2 (germline): GTSNPN, SVGIG (reference sequence). This CDR3 has 10 amino acids. The CDR3 DNA sequence: TGTGCCTGGAGCGGCTATGGCTACACCTTC. Amino acids: CAWSGYGYTF.

The chain uses TRBV4-3 and TRBJ1-1; D is undetermined. Germline CDR1 LGHNA, CDR2 YSLEER. The CDR3 loop spans 13 amino acids. Trimming took off 1 base at V and 3 bases at J, with 6 bases between the two ends. The CDR3 reads CASSQAGYTEAFF. CDR3 DNA sequence: TGCGCCAGCAGCCAAGCAGGCTACACTGAAGCTTTCTTT.

V gene TRBV27 combines with J gene TRBJ2-3; 9 bases map to TRBD1. The CDR3 is made up of 15 amino acids. Germline V CDR1 and CDR2: MNHEY, SMNVEV (reference sequence). V lost 3 bases and J lost 4; bases outside the gene matches: 5. This CDR3 is CASSLGDRVSDTQYF. The CDR3 bases are TGTGCCAGCAGTTTGGGGGACAGGGTTTCAGATACGCAGTATTTT.

The rearrangement uses TRBV28 and TRBJ1-5; D unresolved. The germline V gene has CDR1 MDHEN and CDR2 SYDVKM. V gave up 2 bases and J gave up 2 bases, with 7 bases separating them. This CDR3 spans 14 amino acids. The CDR3 DNA follows: TGTGCCAGCAGTTTAGGCGGGGGCAATCAGCCCCAGCATTTT. It is translated as CASSLGGGNQPQHF.

The count of this clone is one. This chain joins TRBV2 and TRBJ1-1; unclear D gene. Trimming removed 1 base from V and 7 bases from J, with 7 bases in between. The CDR3 sequence is 12 residues long. CDR1 SNHLY and CDR2 FYNNEI come from the germline V gene. The CDR3 loop is CASSEGEGEAFF. The CDR3 bases are TGTGCCAGCAGTGAAGGCGAGGGTGAAGCTTTCTTT.

CDR3 nucleotides: TGTGCCAGCAGCTTAGCTGGACTAGGGAACTACGAGCAGTACTTC. Its translation is CASSLAGLGNYEQYF. The genes are TRBV7-2 and TRBJ2-7; 7 bases align to TRBD2. The CDR3 is made up of 15 amino acids. J was trimmed by 3 bases and V by 0 bases; bases with no gene match: 5. CDR1 is SGHTA, CDR2 FQGNSA, per germline.

This chain connects TRBV5-6 to TRBJ1-2; perhaps TRBD1 as D (5 bases). Germline V gives CDR1 SGHDT, CDR2 YYEEEE. Trimming removed 3 bases at V and 0 bases at J, with 12 bases between. The CDR3 totals 15 residues. The CDR3, as DNA: TGTGCCAGCAGCTCCCTGTGGACATCTAACTATGGCTACACCTTC. Protein sequence: CASSSLWTSNYGYTF.

CDR3 DNA: TGTGCCAGCAGCCAAGATCATCCTGAGCAGTTCTTC. Translation gives CASSQDHPEQFF. The chain combines TRBV3-1 (or the pseudogene TRBV3-2) with TRBJ2-1; D is uncertain. V lost 0 bases and J lost 9, with 6 bases in between. CDR3 length: 12 amino acids. Germline V gene lookup returns CDR1 LGHDT and CDR2 YNNKEL (reference sequence).

This clone was recorded only once. This chain uses TRBV14 with TRBJ2-7, with a tentative D call TRBD2 (5 bases). CDR3 length: 12 amino acids. Germline CDR1 SGHDN, CDR2 FVKESK. V was cut by 3 bases and J by 7 bases, with 10 bases left in between. The CDR3 loop reads CASSHYRGEQYF. As DNA, the CDR3 is TGTGCCAGCAGCCATTACCGGGGAGAGCAGTACTTC.

CDR3: CASSLGAGLAEETQYF. CDR3 in DNA: TGTGCCAGCAGCTTGGGCGCGGGACTAGCAGAAGAGACCCAGTACTTC. This rearrangement joins TRBV5-6 to TRBJ2-5, with 9 positions matching TRBD2. Germline CDR1 is SGHDT and CDR2 is YYEEEE. J gave up 3 bases and V 0 bases, and 6 bases lay outside the gene matches. The CDR3 consists of 16 residues.

This clone came up a few times. The rearrangement joins TRBV12-3 or TRBV12-4 to TRBJ1-2, with a possible D match to TRBD1 (6 bases). V was cut by 6 bases and J by 8 bases, with 16 bases left in between. The CDR3 has 13 residues. CDR3 bases: TGTGCCAGCAGCATTGACAGGAAGGCGGGCTACACCTTC. It encodes CASSIDRKAGYTF.

Regarding this clone: Other DNA sequences in this sample translate to the same CDR3. V gene TRBV24-1 combines with J gene TRBJ2-2; TRBD1 matches 9 bases. This CDR3 has 14 amino acids. The trim removed 3 bases at V and 6 bases at J, leaving 1 base unmatched. Germline lookup yields CDR1 KGHDR and CDR2 SFDVKD. CDR3 coding DNA: TGTGCCACCAGTGATCGGACAGGGGCCGGGGAGCTGTTTTTT. Encoded protein: CATSDRTGAGELFF.

The chain recombines TRBV29-1 with TRBJ2-1, with 8 positions matching TRBD2. Trimming removed 4 bases from V and 13 bases from J; junction bases left unmatched: 3. The germline gives CDR1 SQVTM, CDR2 ANQGSEA. The CDR3 is 10 residues long. CDR3 DNA sequence: TGCAGCGTTGTCGGGAGGGGTCAGTTCTTC. It is translated as CSVVGRGQFF.

The chain combines TRBV6-5 with TRBJ1-1; the match to TRBD1 covers 11 bases. V gave up 6 bases and J gave up 2 bases; unmatched junction bases: 5. The CDR3 runs to 15 residues. Germline CDR1 MNHEY, CDR2 SVGAGI. Here the CDR3 reads CASRRDRGGNTEAFF. DNA for the CDR3: TGTGCCAGCAGAAGGGACAGGGGGGGCAACACTGAAGCTTTCTTT.

The chain carries TRBV7-9 and TRBJ2-3; 7 nucleotides match TRBD1. V lost 1 base, J lost 4 bases, and 5 bases stayed unmatched. This CDR3 is 15 amino acids long. Per the germline V gene, CDR1 is SEHNR and CDR2 is FQNEAQ (reference sequence). In DNA, the CDR3 is TGTGCCAGCAGCTTAGTTGGGACAGTCGCAGATACGCAGTATTTT. Its translation: CASSLVGTVADTQYF.

Ten or more counts support this clone. The chain couples TRBV29-1 to TRBJ2-5, with 8 bases aligning to TRBD1. The CDR3 is made up of 12 amino acids. Germline V gives CDR1 SQVTM, CDR2 ANQGSEA. Unmatched junction bases numbered 6, after V lost 7 bases and J lost 5 bases. Here the CDR3 reads CSAQGAEETQYF. The DNA of the CDR3 is TGCAGCGCCCAGGGGGCGGAGGAGACCCAGTACTTC.

CDR3 DNA sequence: TGTGCCACCAGCCGCCAGACGGGACAGGGGAATGAAAAACTGTTTTTT. This codes for CATSRQTGQGNEKLFF. The V call is TRBV15, the J call TRBJ1-4, with 10 nucleotides matching TRBD1. V lost 5 bases and J lost 5; bases outside the gene matches: 8. Germline-derived CDR1 and CDR2 are LNHNV and YYDKDF (reference sequence). CDR3 length equals 16 residues.

The table lists this clone with a count of one. V usage is TRBV25-1 and J usage is TRBJ2-3; a weak D match, TRBD1 (7 bases). Trimming shortened V by 6 bases and J by 5 bases, and 12 bases separated the two germline ends. Looked up from germline, CDR1 is MGHDK and CDR2 is SYGVNS. This CDR3 has 13 residues. The CDR3 nucleotides are TGTGCCAGCAGCGCAGGGGGGCAAGATACGCAGTATTTT. The encoded protein is CASSAGGQDTQYF.

The chain carries TRBV27 and TRBJ2-5, with D uncertain. V was shortened by 8 bases and J by 1 base, with 8 bases between the two germline ends. Germline V gene data show CDR1 as MNHEY and CDR2 as SMNVEV (reference sequence). The CDR3 sequence is 12 residues long. CDR3 sequence (DNA): TGTGCCAGCGGTTCTACCCAAGAGACCCAGTACTTC. This gives the protein CASGSTQETQYF.

This clone has only a few counts. The chain employs TRBV28 and TRBJ1-3, with D perhaps matching TRBD1 (6 bases). The germline V and J ends were trimmed by 1 base and 0 bases, with 10 bases remaining between them. The germline V gene encodes CDR1 MDHEN and CDR2 SYDVKM. This CDR3 has 16 residues. The CDR3 spells CASSLLAGASGNTIYF. The CDR3 DNA sequence: TGTGCCAGCAGTTTATTGGCGGGGGCCTCTGGAAACACCATATATTTT.

The genes are TRBV27 and TRBJ2-3; 12 nucleotides agree with TRBD2. The V segment lost 5 bases and the J segment 2 bases; nucleotides outside the gene matches: 8. Germline V gene sequence: CDR1 MNHEY, CDR2 SMNVEV (reference sequence). The CDR3 is made up of 17 amino acids. The CDR3, as DNA: TGTGCCAGCAGTGTGGGACTAGCGGGCCTAACCACAGATACGCAGTATTTT. As protein: CASSVGLAGLTTDTQYF.